This TCR beta chain was retrieved from a study of CD8 T cells in Susac syndrome. RNA was extracted with the RNeasy kit, and a quantity of 0.5 to 1 ug was reverse transcribed using random hexamers. TCRdb independently ran MiXCR on the immunoSEQ multiplex PCR reads; one entry per CDR3 protein. The sample lists about 200,000 distinct CDR3 sequences, roughly 94% seen once, with about 0.1% in the top ten. Through negative isolation, CD4+ and CD8+ T cells were obtained, while TEMRA cells were enriched using FACS. CDR3 length: 18 residues. CDR1 is DFQATT and CDR2 is SNEGSKA in the germline V gene (reference sequence). With 1 base clipped from V and 1 base from J, the junction kept 10 bases outside the gene matches.

This chain uses TRBV20-1 with TRBJ2-5; TRBD1 matches 12 bases. The sample consisted of CD4+ T cells from PBMCs. The source is a human donor in good health. CDR3 loop: CSARVRGTGGQGQETQYF. DNA for the CDR3: TGCAGTGCTAGAGTTCGCGGGACAGGGGGCCAAGGCCAAGAGACCCAGTACTTC.